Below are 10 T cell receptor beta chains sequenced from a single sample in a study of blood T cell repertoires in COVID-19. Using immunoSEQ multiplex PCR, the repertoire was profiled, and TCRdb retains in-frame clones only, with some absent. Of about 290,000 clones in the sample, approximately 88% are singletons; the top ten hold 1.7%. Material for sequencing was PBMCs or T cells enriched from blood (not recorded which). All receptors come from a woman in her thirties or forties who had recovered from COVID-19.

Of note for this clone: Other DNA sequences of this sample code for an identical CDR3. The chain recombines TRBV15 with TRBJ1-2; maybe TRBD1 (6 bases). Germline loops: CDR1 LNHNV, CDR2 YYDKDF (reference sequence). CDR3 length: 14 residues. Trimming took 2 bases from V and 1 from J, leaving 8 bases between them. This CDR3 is CATSRRTVNYGYTF. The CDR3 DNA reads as TGTGCCACCAGCAGACGGACAGTTAACTATGGCTACACCTTC.

The CDR3 is CASSQVGTGGSEQYF. DNA for the CDR3: TGCGCCAGCAGCCAAGTAGGGACAGGGGGCTCCGAGCAGTACTTC. The chain couples TRBV4-3 to TRBJ2-7; 12 nucleotides agree with TRBD1. The CDR3 extends over 15 amino acids. CDR1 and CDR2 (germline): LGHNA, YSLEER. Trimming took 1 base from V and 6 from J; bases not matched to a gene: 4.

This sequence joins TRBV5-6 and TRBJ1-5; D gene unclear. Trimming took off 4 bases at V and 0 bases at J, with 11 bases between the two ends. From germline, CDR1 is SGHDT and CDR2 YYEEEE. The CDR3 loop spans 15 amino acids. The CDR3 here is CASSLRPNSNQPQHF. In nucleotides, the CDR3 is TGTGCCAGCAGCCTGAGGCCAAATAGCAATCAGCCCCAGCATTTT.

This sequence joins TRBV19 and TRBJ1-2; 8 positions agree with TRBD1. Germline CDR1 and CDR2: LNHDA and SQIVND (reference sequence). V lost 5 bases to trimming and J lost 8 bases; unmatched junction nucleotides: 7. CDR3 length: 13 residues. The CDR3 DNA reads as TGTGCCAGTAGTCCTAAACAGGGGGGAGGCTACACCTTC. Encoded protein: CASSPKQGGGYTF.

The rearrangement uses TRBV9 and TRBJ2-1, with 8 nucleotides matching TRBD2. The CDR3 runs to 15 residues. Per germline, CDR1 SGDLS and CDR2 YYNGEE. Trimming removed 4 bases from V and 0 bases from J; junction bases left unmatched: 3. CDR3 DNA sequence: TGTGCCAGCAGCAGAAGCGGGAGCTCCTACAATGAGCAGTTCTTC. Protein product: CASSRSGSSYNEQFF.

The CDR3 DNA is TGTGCCTGGAGTGTACTCAACAGGACAGGGTTTTCAGCCGGGGAGCTGTTTTTT. It specifies CAWSVLNRTGFSAGELFF. J is TRBJ2-2 and V is TRBV30; 8 positions agree with TRBD1. This CDR3 comprises 18 residues. V lost 0 bases to trimming and J lost 6 bases; unmatched junction nucleotides: 15. The germline V gene encodes CDR1 GTSNPN and CDR2 SVGIG (reference sequence).

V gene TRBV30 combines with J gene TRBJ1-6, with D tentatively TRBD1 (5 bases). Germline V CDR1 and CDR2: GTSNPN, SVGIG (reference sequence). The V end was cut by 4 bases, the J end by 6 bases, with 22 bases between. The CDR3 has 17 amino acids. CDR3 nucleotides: TGTGCCTGGAATTCAGGGCAGGCCCGAAACATTAATTCACCCCTCCACTTT. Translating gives CAWNSGQARNINSPLHF.

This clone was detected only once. CDR3 sequence: CASSPFDTHYGYTF. The CDR3 coding sequence is TGTGCCAGTAGTCCGTTCGACACTCACTATGGCTACACCTTC. The chain recombines TRBV19 with TRBJ1-2, with D hard to call. The germline V gene encodes CDR1 LNHDA and CDR2 SQIVND (reference sequence). The CDR3 runs to 14 residues. V shed 5 bases and J shed 3 bases, with 13 bases lying between them.

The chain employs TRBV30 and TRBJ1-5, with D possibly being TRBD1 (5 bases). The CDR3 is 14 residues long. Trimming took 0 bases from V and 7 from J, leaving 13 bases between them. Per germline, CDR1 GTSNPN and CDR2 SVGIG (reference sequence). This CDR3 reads CAWSVQSGRQPQHF. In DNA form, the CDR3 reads TGTGCCTGGAGTGTACAATCAGGGAGGCAGCCCCAGCATTTT. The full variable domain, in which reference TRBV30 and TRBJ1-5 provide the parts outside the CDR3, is SQTIHQWPATLVQPVGSPLSLECTVEGTSNPNLYWYRQAAGRGLQLLFYSVGIGQISSEVPQNLSASRPQDRQFILSSKKLLLSDSGFYLCAWSVQSGRQPQHFGDGTRLSIL.

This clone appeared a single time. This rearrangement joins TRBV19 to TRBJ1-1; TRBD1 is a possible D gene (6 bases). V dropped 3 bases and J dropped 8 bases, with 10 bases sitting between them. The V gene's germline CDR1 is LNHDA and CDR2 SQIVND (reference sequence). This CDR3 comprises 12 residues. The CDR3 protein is CASSIGQIEAFF. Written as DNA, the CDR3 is TGTGCCAGTAGTATCGGACAGATAGAAGCTTTCTTT.